A selection of T cell receptor beta chains follows, all from one sample in a study of response to subunit inactivated influenza vaccine. One entry per CDR3 protein results from TCRdb running MiXCR on the RT-PCR reads. The profile covers about 190,000 distinct CDR3 sequences, with 13% to 15% appearing a single time and 26% taken by the ten largest. The specimen comprised CD8+ T cells sorted from PBMCs, sampled approximately 5 days after vaccination. These receptors all stem from a middle-aged man who received an inactivated influenza vaccine. Both conserved end residues are part of each CDR3. D genes are given only for firm matches. Clone sizes are given selectively: once, few, many, or a class where the clone is expanded.

abundance | d_gene | j_gene | v_gene | CDR3aa | CDR3nt
. | . | TRBJ2-7 | TRBV6-2/TRBV6-3 | CASSYSQGRTYEQYF | TGTGCCAGCAGTTACTCACAAGGAAGGACCTACGAGCAGTACTTC
. | . | TRBJ2-1 | TRBV7-9 | CATRDNSYNEQFF | TGTGCCACCCGGGACAACTCCTACAATGAGCAGTTCTTC
few | . | TRBJ1-3 | TRBV20-1 | CSARDLDGNTIYF | TGCAGTGCTAGGGACTTAGATGGAAACACCATATATTTT
many | TRBD2 | TRBJ2-2 | TRBV3-1 | CASSQPGTSGNTGELFF | TGTGCCAGCAGCCAACCCGGGACTAGCGGGAACACCGGGGAGCTGTTTTTT
. | . | TRBJ2-5 | TRBV7-2 | CASSSAGTLQETQYF | TGTGCCAGCAGCTCGGCCGGGACTCTACAAGAGACCCAGTACTTC
few | TRBD1 | TRBJ2-7 | TRBV7-9 | CASSLVTGGTYEQYF | TGTGCCAGCAGCTTAGTGACAGGGGGAACCTACGAGCAGTACTTC
few | . | TRBJ1-2 | TRBV5-6 | CAPVAYGYYGYTF | TGTGCCCCCGTAGCGTACGGGTACTATGGCTACACCTTC
many | TRBD1 | TRBJ2-3 | TRBV4-3 | CASSQTGGSTDTQYF | TGCGCCAGCAGCCAAACAGGGGGGAGCACAGATACGCAGTATTTT
many | . | TRBJ2-5 | TRBV7-2 | CASSFGIRVETQYF | TGTGCCAGCAGCTTTGGTATTAGGGTGGAGACCCAGTACTTC
few | . | TRBJ2-1 | TRBV24-1 | CATSDFYRSNEQFF | TGTGCCACCAGTGATTTCTACAGGAGCAATGAGCAGTTCTTC
. | . | TRBJ2-1 | TRBV11-2 | CASSPRIIAYSYNEQFF | TGTGCCAGCAGCCCCAGGATAATCGCGTACTCCTACAATGAGCAGTTCTTC
. | . | TRBJ2-7 | TRBV4-3 | CASSQDRAEITSYEQYF | TGCGCCAGCAGCCAAGACAGAGCCGAGATTACCTCCTACGAGCAGTACTTC
. | TRBD1 | TRBJ2-6 | TRBV5-6 | CASSYTGTGWLNSHSGANVLTF | TGTGCCAGCAGCTATACCGGGACAGGGTGGCTGAATTCACACTCTGGGGCCAACGTCCTGACTTTC
few | TRBD2 | TRBJ2-1 | TRBV29-1 | CSVAWTSGGNEQFF | TGCAGCGTTGCTTGGACTAGCGGGGGCAATGAGCAGTTCTTC
medium-sized | . | TRBJ1-1 | TRBV27 | CASSPIRDQNTEAFF | TGTGCCAGCAGCCCAATCAGGGATCAGAACACTGAAGCTTTCTTT
few | . | TRBJ2-2 | TRBV7-9 | CASSLALGELFF | TGTGCCAGCAGCTTAGCCTTGGGGGAGCTGTTTTTT
few | . | TRBJ2-2 | TRBV30 | CAWSGGPNTGELFF | TGTGCCTGGAGCGGCGGCCCGAACACCGGGGAGCTGTTTTTT
. | TRBD1 | TRBJ1-1 | TRBV7-9 | CASSWWDRTHTEAFF | TGTGCCAGCAGCTGGTGGGACAGAACCCACACTGAAGCTTTCTTT
many | . | TRBJ2-7 | TRBV21-1 | CASSKHGDNSYEQYF | TGTGCCAGCAGCAAACATGGGGACAACTCCTACGAGCAGTACTTC
many | . | TRBJ2-2 | TRBV28 | CASQTGLASTGELFF | TGTGCCTCACAGACGGGGCTAGCGAGTACCGGGGAGCTGTTTTTT
. | . | TRBJ2-2 | TRBV28 | CASSHEAANTGELFF | TGTGCCAGCAGTCACGAGGCAGCGAACACCGGGGAGCTGTTTTTT
many | TRBD2 | TRBJ2-2 | TRBV6-1 | CATQQSVAGVTGELFF | TGTGCCACCCAACAGTCGGTGGCGGGAGTCACCGGGGAGCTGTTTTTT
few | . | TRBJ2-7 | TRBV9 | CASSEEGIGLSEQYF | TGTGCCAGCAGTGAGGAGGGGATTGGACTATCCGAGCAGTACTTC
few | TRBD1 | TRBJ2-2 | TRBV6-1 | CASNTVDRGFIGELFF | TGTGCCAGCAACACGGTGGACAGGGGGTTTATCGGGGAGCTGTTTTTT
few | TRBD2 | TRBJ2-5 | TRBV2 | CASTEIPGTSVETQYF | TGTGCCAGCACCGAAATTCCCGGGACTAGTGTGGAGACCCAGTACTTC
. | . | TRBJ2-7 | TRBV6-5 | CASSYSSSVEQYF | TGTGCCAGCAGTTATAGTTCTTCGGTCGAGCAGTACTTC
. | . | TRBJ1-4 | TRBV6-1 | CASSEGLGANEKLFF | TGTGCCAGCAGTGAAGGGTTAGGGGCTAATGAAAAACTGTTTTTT
few | . | TRBJ2-2 | TRBV6-1 | CASSLQGFTGELFF | TGTGCCAGCAGTCTTCAGGGGTTCACCGGGGAGCTGTTTTTT
few | . | TRBJ2-2 | TRBV6-2/TRBV6-3 | CASSQTGWRPGELFF | TGTGCCAGCAGTCAAACAGGGTGGAGGCCCGGGGAGCTGTTTTTT
. | TRBD2 | TRBJ2-2 | TRBV9 | CASSVEGSGGSYTGELFF | TGTGCCAGCAGCGTAGAAGGTAGCGGGGGATCTTACACCGGGGAGCTGTTTTTT
few | . | TRBJ1-1 | TRBV7-2 | CASSLGWGGTEAFF | TGTGCCAGCAGCCTCGGATGGGGAGGCACTGAAGCTTTCTTT
. | . | TRBJ1-5 | TRBV4-1 | CASSQDGGRSNQPQHF | TGCGCCAGCAGCCAAGATGGGGGCCGGAGCAATCAGCCCCAGCATTTT
. | . | TRBJ2-7 | TRBV29-1 | CSADINYEQYF | TGCAGCGCGGACATTAACTACGAGCAGTACTTC
few | . | TRBJ2-2 | TRBV7-9 | CASSSTTPRVNTGELFF | TGTGCCAGCAGCTCCACCACCCCCAGGGTGAACACCGGGGAGCTGTTTTTT
. | . | TRBJ2-7 | TRBV6-1 | CASSEAGDPSLYEQYF | TGTGCCAGCAGTGAAGCCGGGGACCCCTCTTTATACGAGCAGTACTTC
. | . | TRBJ2-1 | TRBV28 | CASSFLREKYNEQFF | TGTGCCAGCAGTTTCCTGCGGGAAAAGTACAATGAGCAGTTCTTC
many | TRBD2 | TRBJ2-1 | TRBV2 | CADRDYNNEQFF | TGTGCCGACCGGGACTATAACAATGAGCAGTTCTTC
few | . | TRBJ1-1 | TRBV7-2 | CASSLVAARMNTEAFF | TGTGCCAGCAGCTTAGTTGCAGCGCGGATGAACACTGAAGCTTTCTTT
. | TRBD2 | TRBJ2-1 | TRBV11-2 | CASSSGTSGPYNEQFF | TGTGCCAGCAGCTCAGGGACTAGCGGGCCCTACAATGAGCAGTTCTTC
few | . | TRBJ1-1 | TRBV7-9 | CASSPGTGRTEAFF | TGTGCCAGCAGCCCAGGAACAGGGCGGACTGAAGCTTTCTTT
. | . | TRBJ2-3 | TRBV20-1 | CSSRGVGDTDTQYF | TGCAGTTCAAGGGGGGTTGGTGACACAGATACGCAGTATTTT
few | . | TRBJ2-2 | TRBV4-1 | CASSPPDTGELFF | TGCGCCAGCAGCCCCCCGGACACCGGGGAGCTGTTTTTT
. | . | TRBJ2-6 | TRBV9 | CASSDIGHSGANVLTF | TGTGCCAGCAGCGATATTGGCCACTCTGGGGCCAACGTCCTGACTTTC
. | . | TRBJ2-1 | TRBV7-7 | CASSLVVGSDEQFF | TGTGCCAGCAGCTTAGTAGTGGGATCTGATGAGCAGTTCTTC
. | . | TRBJ2-1 | TRBV5-5 | CASSLARDEQFF | TGTGCCAGCAGCTTGGCCCGGGATGAGCAGTTCTTC
few | . | TRBJ2-5 | TRBV18 | CASSPAGLRETQYF | TGTGCCAGCTCACCGGCGGGGTTACGGGAGACCCAGTACTTC
. | . | TRBJ1-6 | TRBV6-1 | CASSEWAGNSSPLHF | TGTGCCAGCAGTGAATGGGCAGGGAATAGTTCACCCCTCCACTTT
many | . | TRBJ2-1 | TRBV3-1 | CASSHQGIDEQFF | TGTGCCAGCAGCCACCAGGGGATTGATGAGCAGTTCTTC
. | . | TRBJ2-1 | TRBV7-9 | CASSSDRNEQFF | TGTGCCAGCAGCTCAGACAGAAATGAGCAGTTCTTC
. | . | TRBJ2-1 | TRBV7-9 | CASSLDMAGASYNEQFF | TGTGCCAGCAGCTTAGATATGGCGGGGGCTTCATACAATGAGCAGTTCTTC
many | TRBD2 | TRBJ2-1 | TRBV5-6 | CASSWTSGEQFF | TGTGCCAGCAGTTGGACTAGCGGGGAGCAGTTCTTC
. | . | TRBJ2-5 | TRBV7-8 | CASSPRHGGGETQYF | TGTGCCAGCAGCCCCCGACACGGAGGGGGTGAGACCCAGTACTTC